These 3 T cell receptor beta chains came from one sample sequenced in a study of early T cells in non-severe SARS-CoV-2 infection. TCRdb re-called the 5' RACE reads with MiXCR, one entry per CDR3 protein. The repertoire holds roughly 70,000 distinct CDR3 sequences, with 12% as singletons. The sequenced sample consisted of whole blood. These receptor sequences come from an adult who was a healthcare worker with PCR-confirmed SARS-CoV-2 infection or an uninfected control (not recorded which).

This clonotype was seen repeatedly, ten times or more. This rearrangement joins TRBV14 to TRBJ1-2, with D unresolved. The germline V and J ends were trimmed by 0 bases and 1 base, with 3 bases remaining between them. This CDR3 is built from 13 residues. Germline V lookup: CDR1 SGHDN, CDR2 FVKESK. The CDR3 here is CASSQEFNYGYTF. Written as DNA, the CDR3 is TGTGCCAGCAGCCAAGAATTTAACTATGGCTACACCTTC.

This clonotype has ten or more counts. J is TRBJ2-1 and V is TRBV6-5; no definite D call. Deletions cut 5 bases from V and 4 bases from J, with 9 bases between. The germline V gene encodes CDR1 MNHEY and CDR2 SVGAGI. This CDR3 comprises 13 residues. CDR3 region: CASSPLGYNEQFF. The DNA of the CDR3 is TGTGCCAGCAGTCCCCTGGGGTACAATGAGCAGTTCTTC.

This clonotype was observed many times. The rearrangement uses TRBV7-2 and TRBJ2-3, with 8 bases aligning to TRBD2. The CDR3 length is 18 residues. V gave up 6 bases and J gave up 4 bases; unmatched junction bases: 18. The germline V gene encodes CDR1 SGHTA and CDR2 FQGNSA. CDR3: CASRYQPGLVAGSDTQYF. For the CDR3, the DNA is TGTGCCAGCAGATATCAACCGGGACTAGTGGCAGGCTCAGATACGCAGTATTTT. The full variable domain, completed using reference TRBV7-2 and TRBJ2-3, is GAGVSQSPSNKVTEKGKDVELRCDPISGHTALYWYRQSLGQGLEFLIYFQGNSAPDKSGLPSDRFSAERTGGSVSTLTIQRTQQEDSAVYLCASRYQPGLVAGSDTQYFGPGTRLTVL.